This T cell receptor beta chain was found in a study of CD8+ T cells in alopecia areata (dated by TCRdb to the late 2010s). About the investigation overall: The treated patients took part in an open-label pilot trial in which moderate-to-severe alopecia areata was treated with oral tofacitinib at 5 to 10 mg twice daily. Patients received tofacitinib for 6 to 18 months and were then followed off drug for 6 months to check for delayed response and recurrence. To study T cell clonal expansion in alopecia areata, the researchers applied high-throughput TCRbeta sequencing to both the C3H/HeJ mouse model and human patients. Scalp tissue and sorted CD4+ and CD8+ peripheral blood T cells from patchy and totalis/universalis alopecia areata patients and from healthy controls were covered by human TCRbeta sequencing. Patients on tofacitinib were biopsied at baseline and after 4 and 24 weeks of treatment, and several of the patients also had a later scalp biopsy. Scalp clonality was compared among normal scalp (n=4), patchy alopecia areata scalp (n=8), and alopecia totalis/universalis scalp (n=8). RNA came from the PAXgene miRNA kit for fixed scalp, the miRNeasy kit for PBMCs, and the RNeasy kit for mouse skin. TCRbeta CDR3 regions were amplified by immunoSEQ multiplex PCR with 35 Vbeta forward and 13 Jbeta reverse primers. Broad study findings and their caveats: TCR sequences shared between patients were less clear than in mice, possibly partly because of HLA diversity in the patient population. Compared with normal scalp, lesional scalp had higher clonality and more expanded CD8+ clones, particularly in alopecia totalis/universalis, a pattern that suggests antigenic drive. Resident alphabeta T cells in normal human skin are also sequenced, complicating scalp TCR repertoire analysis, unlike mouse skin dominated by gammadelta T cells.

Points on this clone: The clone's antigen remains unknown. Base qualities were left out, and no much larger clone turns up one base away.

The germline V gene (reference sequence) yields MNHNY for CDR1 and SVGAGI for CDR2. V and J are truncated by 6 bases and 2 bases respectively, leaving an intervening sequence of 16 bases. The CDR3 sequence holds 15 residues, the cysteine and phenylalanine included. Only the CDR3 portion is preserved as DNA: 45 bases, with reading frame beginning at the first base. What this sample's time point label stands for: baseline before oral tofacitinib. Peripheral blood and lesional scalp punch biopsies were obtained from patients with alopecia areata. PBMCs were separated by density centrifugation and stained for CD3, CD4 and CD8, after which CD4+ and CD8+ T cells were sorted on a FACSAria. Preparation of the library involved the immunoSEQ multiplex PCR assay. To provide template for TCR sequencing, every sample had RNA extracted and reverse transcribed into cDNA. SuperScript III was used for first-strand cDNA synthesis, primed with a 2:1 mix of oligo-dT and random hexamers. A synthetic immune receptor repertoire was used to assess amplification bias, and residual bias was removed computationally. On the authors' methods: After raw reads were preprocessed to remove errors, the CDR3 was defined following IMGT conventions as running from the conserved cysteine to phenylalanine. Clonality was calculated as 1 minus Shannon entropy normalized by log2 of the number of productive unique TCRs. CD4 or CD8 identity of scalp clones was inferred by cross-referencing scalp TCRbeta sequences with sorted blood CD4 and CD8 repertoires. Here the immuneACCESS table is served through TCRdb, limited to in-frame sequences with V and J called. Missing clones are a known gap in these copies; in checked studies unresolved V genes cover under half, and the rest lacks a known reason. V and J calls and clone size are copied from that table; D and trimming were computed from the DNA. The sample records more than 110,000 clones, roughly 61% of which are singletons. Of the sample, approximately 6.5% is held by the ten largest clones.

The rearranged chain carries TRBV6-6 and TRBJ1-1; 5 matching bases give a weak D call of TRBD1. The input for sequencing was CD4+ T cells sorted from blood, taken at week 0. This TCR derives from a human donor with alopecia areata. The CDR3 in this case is CASSKGDGINTEAFF. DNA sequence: TGTGCCAGCAGCAAAGGGGACGGGATAAACACTGAAGCTTTCTTT.